One TCR beta chain is described in this entry. Which antigen it targets is not known. Base qualities are not provided; no much larger clone lies one nucleotide away. All patients had node-negative disease on CT and PET/CT, and none had a history of other malignancies or had previously received chemotherapy or radiotherapy. At each of two time points, around 6 milliliters of peripheral venous blood were collected into EDTA tubes. PBMCs were isolated by Ficoll-Paque Plus density-gradient centrifugation. Samples were stored at -80°C immediately after collection until analysis. Based on the germline V gene, the CDR1 and CDR2 sequences are MDHEN and SYDVKM. V and J are truncated by 5 bases and 4 bases respectively, leaving an intervening sequence of 15 bases. From its cysteine to its phenylalanine, the CDR3 spans 14 amino acids. Just CDR3 DNA is preserved here, 42 bases in frame from base 1. This entry comes from a study of prognosis after radiotherapy for stage I lung cancer (dated by TCRdb to 2020 to 2023). The study in broad terms: Between April 2018 and early 2019, approximately 18 stage I NSCLC patients were enrolled in Nanjing, China. A total of approximately 40 blood samples from roughly 20 patients were sequenced, with one sample obtained before and one obtained after SBRT for each patient. The cohort comprised fewer than 15 men and five or six women with a median age of approximately 74 years, ranging from about 50 to 84 years. All patients were considered medically inoperable, owing to comorbidities in 11 to 13 and refusal of surgery in seven or eight. SBRT was not combined with any concurrent therapy in any patient. Squamous cell carcinoma histology was identified in 7 or 8 patients, and adenocarcinoma histology was identified in twelve patients. Patients with newly diagnosed primary stage I lung tumors numbered more than 13, with a few others having oligometastatic NSCLC after surgical resection of the primary tumor. SBRT was delivered in 3 to 5 fractions with a biologically effective dose of at least 100 Gy, and image-guided IMRT or VMAT was used for delivery. After SBRT, distant metastases developed in four of the 19 patients at a median of 7 months, while the remaining 15 patients had no significant progression. This study profiled peripheral blood TCR beta repertoires from stage I NSCLC patients before and after stereotactic body radiotherapy and linked the repertoires to distant failure.

Two rounds of multiplex PCR were used to amplify the TCR beta CDR3 region from genomic DNA. The first PCR round used primers specific to each TRBV and TRBJ gene, and the primer sequences were filed in Chinese patent CN105087789A. The second PCR round used universal primers. The Roche High Pure PCR Template Preparation Kit was used to extract genomic DNA from the frozen PBMCs. Paired-end sequencing with 151 bp reads was performed on the libraries using an Illumina HiSeq 3000. Regarding the original processing steps: CutAdapt was used to remove raw reads lacking the multiplex PCR primer sequences. High-quality paired reads were merged into contigs with PEAR. TRB V, D and J gene segments were assigned to each contig with MiXCR by alignment to reference sequences. To remove sequencing errors, CDR3 sequences were clustered according to base quality and sequence similarity. Diversity was measured as Shannon entropy normalized by the natural log of productive TCR sequence number. One minus Shannon entropy divided by the natural log of the number of unique clonotypes was used as the definition of clonality. Using the Youden index from ROC curves, the researchers picked the repertoire-metric cut-offs for progression-free survival, and all analyses were carried out in R 3.5.3. The raw public data were reprocessed by TCRdb itself: fastp quality trimming at Q25, MiXCR clonotype calling, in-frame beta chains only. Each entry merges the rows of one CDR3 protein and shows their most common DNA and genes. TCRdb, not the authors, supplied the V and J calls. Across this sample there are 13,000 or so distinct CDR3 sequences, with roughly 49% seen only once. The ten most abundant clones make up around 38% of the sample.

General findings and caveats noted by the study authors: Unique TCR clone counts fell after SBRT (median around 9,800 before versus several thousand after; Wilcoxon paired P=0.011). Whether the expanded TCR clones were tumor-specific was not determined. TRBV and TRBJ usage frequencies reportedly differed by metastasis status, in two V genes at baseline and in fewer than ten V and two J genes after SBRT. None of the reported P values were adjusted for multiple comparisons. Post-SBRT Shannon entropy and its change from baseline were lower in patients who developed distant metastases; baseline Shannon entropy was not associated with metastases. Limitations of the study included a small cohort and short follow-up, and the study findings need independent validation.

Sequenced material: PBMCs, taken before or after stereotactic body radiation therapy (not recorded which). The chain is assembled from TRBV28 and TRBJ2-7; the D segment cannot be called with confidence. The sequence was collected from a donor aged 50 or older with non-small cell lung cancer. The CDR3 has the sequence CASSPPGSPYEQYF. At the DNA level, the sequence is TGTGCCAGCAGTCCACCCGGATCCCCTTACGAGCAGTACTTC.